This T cell receptor beta chain was identified during a study of T cells in Graves' hyperthyroidism and ophthalmopathy. Study details: Peripheral blood sampling occurred at initial diagnosis, before any treatment.

The CDR3 contains 13 residues. V was clipped by 6 bases and J by 5 bases, with 14 bases between them. Amplification yielded TCR beta CDR3 regions, with RNA transcripts as the source. First-round RT-PCR targeting the TCR CDR3 was performed with the HTBI primer set. MiXCR, run by TCRdb on the multiplex PCR reads, gives a single entry per CDR3 protein. The top ten clones hold about half of a sample with hundreds of thousands of distinct CDR3 sequences, roughly 22% of them seen once. The study based diagnoses on clinical symptoms, serum thyroxine and TRAb, thyroid ultrasound and orbital computed tomography. The authors obtained PBMCs from roughly 10 ml of fresh peripheral blood.

The sequencing input was blood. The chain carries TRBV12-3 or TRBV12-4 and TRBJ2-7, with unresolved D. The origin of this receptor is a woman in her seventies with Graves' ophthalmopathy. This chain's CDR3 is CASSRWNGNEQYF. The CDR3 DNA reads as TGTGCCAGCAGCCGATGGAATGGGAACGAGCAGTACTTC.